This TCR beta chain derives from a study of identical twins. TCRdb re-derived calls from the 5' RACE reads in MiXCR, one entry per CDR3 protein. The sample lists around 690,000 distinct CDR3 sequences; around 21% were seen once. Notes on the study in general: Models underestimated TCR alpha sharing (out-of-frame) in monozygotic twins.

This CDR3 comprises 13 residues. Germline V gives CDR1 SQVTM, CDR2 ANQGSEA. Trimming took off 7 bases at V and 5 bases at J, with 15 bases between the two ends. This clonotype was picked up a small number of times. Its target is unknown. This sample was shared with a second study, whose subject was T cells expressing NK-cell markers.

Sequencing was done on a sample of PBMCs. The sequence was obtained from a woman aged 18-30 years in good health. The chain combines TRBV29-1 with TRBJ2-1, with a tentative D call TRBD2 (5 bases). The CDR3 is CSAIPAGNNEQFF. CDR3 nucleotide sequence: TGCAGCGCTATACCGGCCGGGAACAATGAGCAGTTCTTC.